Described below is a single TCR beta chain sequence and its context. CDR3 length: 11 residues. Germline V CDR1 and CDR2: MNHNY, SVGAGI (reference sequence). Germline trimming cut 10 bases from V and 8 bases from J; bases unmatched to any gene: 6. The sample originates from a study of cytomegalovirus exposure and HLA in healthy donors. Donors had nominal health at sampling but likely had unrecorded immune exposures. The PCR employed 60 Vbeta primers together with 13 Jbeta primers. Profiling relied on immunoSEQ multiplex PCR, and the TCRdb table lists in-frame clones only, not all of them. The data hold some 130,000 clones, with approximately 82% observed a single time.

The rearrangement uses TRBV6-6 and TRBJ1-2; 8 bases line up with TRBD1. The sequenced sample consisted of PBMCs. The sequence derives from a man aged 50-60 years in good health and CMV-seronegative. In DNA, the CDR3 is TGTGCCATCGGACAGGGACGGGGCTACACCTTC. Its translation: CAIGQGRGYTF.